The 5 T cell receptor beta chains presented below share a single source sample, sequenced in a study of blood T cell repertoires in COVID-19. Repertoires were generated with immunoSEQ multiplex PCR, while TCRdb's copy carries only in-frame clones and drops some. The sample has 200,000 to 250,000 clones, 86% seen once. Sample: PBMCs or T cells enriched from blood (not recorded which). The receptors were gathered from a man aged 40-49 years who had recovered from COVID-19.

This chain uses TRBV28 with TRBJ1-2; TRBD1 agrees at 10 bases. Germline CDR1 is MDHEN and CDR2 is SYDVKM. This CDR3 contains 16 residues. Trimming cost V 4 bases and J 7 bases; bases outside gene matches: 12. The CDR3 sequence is CASSSTGTGDFLGYTF. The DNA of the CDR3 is TGTGCCAGCAGTTCAACCGGGACAGGGGACTTTCTTGGCTACACCTTC.

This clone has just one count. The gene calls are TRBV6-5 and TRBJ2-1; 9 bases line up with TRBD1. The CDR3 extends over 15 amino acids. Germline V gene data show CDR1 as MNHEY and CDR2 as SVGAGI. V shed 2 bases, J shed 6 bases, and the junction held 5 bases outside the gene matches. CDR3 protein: CASSYRDRAPNEQFF. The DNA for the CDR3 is TGTGCCAGCAGTTACCGGGACAGGGCTCCCAATGAGCAGTTCTTC.

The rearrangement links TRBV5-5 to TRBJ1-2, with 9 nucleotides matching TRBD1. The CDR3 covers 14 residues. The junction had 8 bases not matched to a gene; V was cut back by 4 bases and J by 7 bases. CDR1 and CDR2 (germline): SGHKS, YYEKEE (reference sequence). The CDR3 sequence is CASSPDRGWGGYTF. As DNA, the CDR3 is TGTGCCAGCAGCCCGGACAGGGGCTGGGGTGGCTACACCTTC. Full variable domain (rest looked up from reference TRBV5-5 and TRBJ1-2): DAGVTQSPTHLIKTRGQQVTLRCSPISGHKSVSWYQQVLGQGPQFIFQYYEKEERGRGNFPDRFSARQFPNYSSELNVNALLLGDSALYLCASSPDRGWGGYTFGSGTRLTVV.

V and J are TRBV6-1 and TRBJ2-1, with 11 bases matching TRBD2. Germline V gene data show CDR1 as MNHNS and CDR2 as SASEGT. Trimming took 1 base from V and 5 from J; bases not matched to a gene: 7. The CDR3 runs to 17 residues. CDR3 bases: TGTGCCAGCAGTGAAGTTCTAGCGGGAGGCTACAACAATGAGCAGTTCTTC. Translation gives CASSEVLAGGYNNEQFF.

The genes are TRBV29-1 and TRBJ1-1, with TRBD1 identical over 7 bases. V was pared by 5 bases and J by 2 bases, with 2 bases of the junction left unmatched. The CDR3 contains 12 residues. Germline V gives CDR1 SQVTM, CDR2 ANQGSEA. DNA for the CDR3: TGCAGCGTTTGGGACAGAAACACTGAAGCTTTCTTT. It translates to CSVWDRNTEAFF. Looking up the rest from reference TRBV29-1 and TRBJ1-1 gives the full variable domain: SAVISQKPSRDICQRGTSLTIQCQVDSQVTMMFWYRQQPGQSLTLIATANQGSEATYESGFVIDKFPISRPNLTFSTLTVSNMSPEDSSIYLCSVWDRNTEAFFGQGTRLTVV.